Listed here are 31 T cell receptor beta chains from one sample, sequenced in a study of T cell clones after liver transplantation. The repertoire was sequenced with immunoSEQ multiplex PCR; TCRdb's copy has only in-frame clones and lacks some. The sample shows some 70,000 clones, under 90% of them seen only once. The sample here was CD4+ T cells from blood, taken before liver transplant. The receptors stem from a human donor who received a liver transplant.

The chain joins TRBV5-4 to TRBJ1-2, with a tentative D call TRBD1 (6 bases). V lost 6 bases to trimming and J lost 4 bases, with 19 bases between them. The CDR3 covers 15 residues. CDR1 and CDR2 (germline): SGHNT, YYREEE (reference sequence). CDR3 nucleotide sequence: TGTGCCAGCAACCGGGGGGCCGACAGAACCTATGGCTACACCTTC. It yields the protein CASNRGADRTYGYTF. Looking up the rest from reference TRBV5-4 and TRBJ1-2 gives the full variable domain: ETGVTQSPTHLIKTRGQQVTLRCSSQSGHNTVSWYQQALGQGPQFIFQYYREEENGRGNFPPRFSGLQFPNYSSELNVNALELDDSALYLCASNRGADRTYGYTFGSGTRLTVV.

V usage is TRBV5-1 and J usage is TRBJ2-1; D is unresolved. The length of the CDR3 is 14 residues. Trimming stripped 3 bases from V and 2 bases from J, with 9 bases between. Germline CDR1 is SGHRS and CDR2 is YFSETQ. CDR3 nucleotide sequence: TGCGCCAGCAGCTCCGACGGTACCTACAATGAGCAGTTCTTC. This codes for CASSSDGTYNEQFF.

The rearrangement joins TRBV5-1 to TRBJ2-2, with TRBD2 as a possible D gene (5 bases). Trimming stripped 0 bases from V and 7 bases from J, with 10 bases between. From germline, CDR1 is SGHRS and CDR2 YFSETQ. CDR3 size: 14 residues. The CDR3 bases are TGCGCCAGCAGCTTGGTATCCGGGAACGGGGAGCTGTTTTTT. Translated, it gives CASSLVSGNGELFF.

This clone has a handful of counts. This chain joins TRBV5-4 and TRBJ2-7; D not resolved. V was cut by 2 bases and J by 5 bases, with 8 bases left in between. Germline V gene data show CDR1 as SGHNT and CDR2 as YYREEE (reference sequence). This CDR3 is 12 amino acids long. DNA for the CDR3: TGTGCCAGCAGCTTCCTTCGGAACGAGCAGTACTTC. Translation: CASSFLRNEQYF.

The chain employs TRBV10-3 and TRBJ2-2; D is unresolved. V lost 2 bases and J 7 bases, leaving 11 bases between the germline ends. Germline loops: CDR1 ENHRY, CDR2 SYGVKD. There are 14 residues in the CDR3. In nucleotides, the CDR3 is TGTGCCATCAGTGAGAGGACCCCGGACGGGGAGCTGTTTTTT. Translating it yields CAISERTPDGELFF.

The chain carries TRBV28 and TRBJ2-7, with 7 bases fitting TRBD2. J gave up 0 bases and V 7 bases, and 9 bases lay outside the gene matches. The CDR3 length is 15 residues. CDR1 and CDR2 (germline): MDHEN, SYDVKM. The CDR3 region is CASTPFRDYSYEQYF. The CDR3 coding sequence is TGTGCCAGCACTCCGTTCCGGGACTACTCCTACGAGCAGTACTTC.

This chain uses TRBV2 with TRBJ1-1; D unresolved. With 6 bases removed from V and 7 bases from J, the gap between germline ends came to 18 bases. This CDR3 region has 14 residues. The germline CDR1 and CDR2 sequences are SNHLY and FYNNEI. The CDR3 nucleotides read TGTGCCAGCAGGTTAGGAGGTGATGTTTTTGAAGCTTTCTTT. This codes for CASRLGGDVFEAFF. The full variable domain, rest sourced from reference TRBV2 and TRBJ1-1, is EPEVTQTPSHQVTQMGQEVILRCVPISNHLYFYWYRQILGQKVEFLVSFYNNEISEKSEIFDDQFSVERPDGSNFTLKIRSTKLEDSAMYFCASRLGGDVFEAFFGQGTRLTVV.

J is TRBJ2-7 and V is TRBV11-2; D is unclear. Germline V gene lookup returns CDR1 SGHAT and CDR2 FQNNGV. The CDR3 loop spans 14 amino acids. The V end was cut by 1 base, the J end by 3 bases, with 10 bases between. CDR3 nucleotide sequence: TGTGCCAGCAGCTTAGGCCGGCGCGGCTACGAGCAGTACTTC. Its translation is CASSLGRRGYEQYF.

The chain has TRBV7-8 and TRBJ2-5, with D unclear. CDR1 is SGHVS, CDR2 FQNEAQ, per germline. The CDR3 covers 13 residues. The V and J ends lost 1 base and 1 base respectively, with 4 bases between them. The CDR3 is CASSLGAQETQYF. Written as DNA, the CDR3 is TGTGCCAGCAGCTTAGGCGCCCAAGAGACCCAGTACTTC.

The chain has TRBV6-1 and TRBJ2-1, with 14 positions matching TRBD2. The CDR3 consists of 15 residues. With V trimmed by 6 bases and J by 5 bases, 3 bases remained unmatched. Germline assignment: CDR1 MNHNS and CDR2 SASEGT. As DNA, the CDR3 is TGTGCCAGCAGCCAGACTAGCGGGAGGGACAATGAGCAGTTCTTC. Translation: CASSQTSGRDNEQFF.

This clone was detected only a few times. Here the CDR3 reads CASGSRGQGHQPQHF. CDR3 DNA: TGTGCCAGCGGCTCGCGGGGACAGGGGCATCAGCCCCAGCATTTT. The V gene is TRBV6-5, the J gene TRBJ1-5; 10 positions match TRBD1. Germline V lookup: CDR1 MNHEY, CDR2 SVGAGI. Trimming cost V 8 bases and J 5 bases; bases outside gene matches: 9. The CDR3 contains 15 residues.

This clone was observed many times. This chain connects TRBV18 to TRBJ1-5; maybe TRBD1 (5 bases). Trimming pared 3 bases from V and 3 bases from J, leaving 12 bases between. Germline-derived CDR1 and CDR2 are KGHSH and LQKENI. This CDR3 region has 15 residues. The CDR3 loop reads CASSPTQGPNQPQHF. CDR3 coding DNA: TGTGCCAGCTCACCTACCCAGGGACCCAATCAGCCCCAGCATTTT.

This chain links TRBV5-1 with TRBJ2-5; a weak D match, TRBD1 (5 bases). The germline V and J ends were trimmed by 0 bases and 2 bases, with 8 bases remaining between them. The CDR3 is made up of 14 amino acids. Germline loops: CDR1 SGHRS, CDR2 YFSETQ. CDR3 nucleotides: TGCGCCAGCAGCTTGGGACAGCAACAAGAGACCCAGTACTTC. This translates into CASSLGQQQETQYF. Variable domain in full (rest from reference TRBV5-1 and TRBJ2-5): KAGVTQTPRYLIKTRGQQVTLSCSPISGHRSVSWYQQTPGQGLQFLFEYFSETQRNKGNFPGRFSGRQFSNSRSEMNVSTLELGDSALYLCASSLGQQQETQYFGPGTRLLVL.

The CDR3 region is CASRLVSYGYTF. CDR3 coding DNA: TGTGCCAGCAGGCTGGTGAGCTATGGCTACACCTTC. The chain links TRBV6-1 to TRBJ1-2; D gene uncertain. Trimming left V 6 bases short and J 4 bases short, with 9 bases between. The V gene's germline CDR1 is MNHNS and CDR2 SASEGT. The CDR3 covers 12 residues.

The CDR3, as DNA: TGTGCCAGCAGCCTATCCGGGACAGGGTTAGGGTACGAGCAGTACTTC. Protein product: CASSLSGTGLGYEQYF. V and J are TRBV6-6 and TRBJ2-7; 9 positions agree with TRBD1. V shed 6 bases and J 4 bases; nucleotides not matched to a gene: 13. CDR1 is MNHNY and CDR2 is SVGAGI in the germline V gene (reference sequence). CDR3 length: 16 amino acids.

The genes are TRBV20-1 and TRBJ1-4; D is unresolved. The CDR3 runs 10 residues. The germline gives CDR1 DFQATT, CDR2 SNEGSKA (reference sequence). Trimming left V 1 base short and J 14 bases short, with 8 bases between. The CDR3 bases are TGCAGTGCTAGAGCGAATAGGCTGTTTTTT. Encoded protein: CSARANRLFF.

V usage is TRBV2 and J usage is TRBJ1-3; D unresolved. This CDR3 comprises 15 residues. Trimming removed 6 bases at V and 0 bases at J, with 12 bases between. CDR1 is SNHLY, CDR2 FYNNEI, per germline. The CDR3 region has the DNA TGTGCCAGCAGCGACGAAAGGGTCTCTGGAAACACCATATATTTT. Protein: CASSDERVSGNTIYF.

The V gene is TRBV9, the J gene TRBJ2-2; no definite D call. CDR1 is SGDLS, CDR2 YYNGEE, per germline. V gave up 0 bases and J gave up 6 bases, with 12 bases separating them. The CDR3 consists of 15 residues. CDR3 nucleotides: TGTGCCAGCAGCGTAGAACCGGAAGACGCCGGGGAGCTGTTTTTT. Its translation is CASSVEPEDAGELFF. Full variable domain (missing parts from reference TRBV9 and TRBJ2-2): DSGVTQTPKHLITATGQRVTLRCSPRSGDLSVYWYQQSLDQGLQFLIQYYNGEERAKGNILERFSAQQFPDLHSELNLSSLELGDSALYFCASSVEPEDAGELFFGEGSRLTVL.

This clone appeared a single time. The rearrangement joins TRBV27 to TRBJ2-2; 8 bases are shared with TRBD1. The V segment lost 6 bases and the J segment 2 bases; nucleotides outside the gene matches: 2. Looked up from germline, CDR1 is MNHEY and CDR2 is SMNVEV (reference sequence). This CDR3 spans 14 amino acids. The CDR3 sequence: CASSRGHNTGELFF. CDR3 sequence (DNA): TGTGCCAGCAGCAGGGGGCATAACACCGGGGAGCTGTTTTTT.

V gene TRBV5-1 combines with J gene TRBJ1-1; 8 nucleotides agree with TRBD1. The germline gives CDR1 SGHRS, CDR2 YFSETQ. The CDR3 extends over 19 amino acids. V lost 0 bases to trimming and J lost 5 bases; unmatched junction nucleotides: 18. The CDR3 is CASSLEAGGETFYLTEAFF. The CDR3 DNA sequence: TGCGCCAGCAGCTTGGAGGCAGGGGGCGAGACCTTCTATTTAACTGAAGCTTTCTTT.

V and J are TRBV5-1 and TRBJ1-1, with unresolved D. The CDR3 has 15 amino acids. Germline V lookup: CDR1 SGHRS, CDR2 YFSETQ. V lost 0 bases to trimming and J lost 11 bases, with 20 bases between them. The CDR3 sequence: CASSLAQVPTAGAFF. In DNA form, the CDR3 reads TGCGCCAGCAGCTTGGCCCAGGTCCCGACCGCAGGTGCTTTCTTT.

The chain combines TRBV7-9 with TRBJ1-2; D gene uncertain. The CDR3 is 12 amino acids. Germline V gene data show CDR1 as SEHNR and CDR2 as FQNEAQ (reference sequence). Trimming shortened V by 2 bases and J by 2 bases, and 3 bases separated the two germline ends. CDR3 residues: CASSLTNYGYTF. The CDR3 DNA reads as TGTGCCAGCAGCTTAACCAACTATGGCTACACCTTC.

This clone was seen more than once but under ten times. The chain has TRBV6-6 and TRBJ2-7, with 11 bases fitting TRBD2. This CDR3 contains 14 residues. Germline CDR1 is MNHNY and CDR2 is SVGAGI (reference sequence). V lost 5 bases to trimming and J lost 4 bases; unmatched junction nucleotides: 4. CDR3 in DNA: TGTGCCAGCAGTCCCTCTAGCGGGAGGTACGAGCAGTACTTC. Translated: CASSPSSGRYEQYF.

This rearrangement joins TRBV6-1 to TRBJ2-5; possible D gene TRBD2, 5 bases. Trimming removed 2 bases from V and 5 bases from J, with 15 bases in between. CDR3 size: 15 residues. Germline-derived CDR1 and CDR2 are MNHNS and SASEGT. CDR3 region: CASSESGYERETQYF. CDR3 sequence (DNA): TGTGCCAGCAGTGAAAGCGGTTACGAACGGGAGACCCAGTACTTC.

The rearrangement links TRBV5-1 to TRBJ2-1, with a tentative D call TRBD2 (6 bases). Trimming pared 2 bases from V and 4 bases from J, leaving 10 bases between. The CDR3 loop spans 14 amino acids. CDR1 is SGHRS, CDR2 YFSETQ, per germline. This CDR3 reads CASSLGTEYNEQFF. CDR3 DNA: TGCGCCAGCAGCTTAGGGACTGAGTACAATGAGCAGTTCTTC.

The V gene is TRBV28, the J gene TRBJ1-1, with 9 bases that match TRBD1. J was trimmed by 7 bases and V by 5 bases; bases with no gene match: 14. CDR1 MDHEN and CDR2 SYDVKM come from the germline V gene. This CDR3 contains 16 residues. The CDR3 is CASSRPGTGYTYEAFF. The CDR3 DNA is TGTGCCAGCAGTCGACCCGGGACAGGGTATACCTATGAAGCTTTCTTT. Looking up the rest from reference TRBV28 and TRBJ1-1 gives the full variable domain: DVKVTQSSRYLVKRTGEKVFLECVQDMDHENMFWYRQDPGLGLRLIYFSYDVKMKEKGDIPEGYSVSREKKERFSLILESASTNQTSMYLCASSRPGTGYTYEAFFGQGTRLTVV.

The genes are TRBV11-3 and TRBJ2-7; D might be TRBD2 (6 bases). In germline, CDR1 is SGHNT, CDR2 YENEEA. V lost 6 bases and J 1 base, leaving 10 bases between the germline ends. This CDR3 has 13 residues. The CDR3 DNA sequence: TGTGCCAGCAGTAAGGGACTGTCCTACGAGCAGTACTTC. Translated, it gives CASSKGLSYEQYF.

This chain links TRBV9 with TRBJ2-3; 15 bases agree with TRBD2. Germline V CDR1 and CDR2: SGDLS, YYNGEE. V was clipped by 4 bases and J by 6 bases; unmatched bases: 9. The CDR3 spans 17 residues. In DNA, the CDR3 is TGTGCCAGCAGCCCGAAGGGACTAGCGGGAGGAGCCGATACGCAGTATTTT. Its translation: CASSPKGLAGGADTQYF.

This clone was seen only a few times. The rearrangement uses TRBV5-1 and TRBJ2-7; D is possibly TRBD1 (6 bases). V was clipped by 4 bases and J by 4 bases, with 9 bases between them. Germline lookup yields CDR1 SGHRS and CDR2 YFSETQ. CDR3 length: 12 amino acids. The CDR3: CASSEGVYEQYF. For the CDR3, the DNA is TGCGCCAGCAGCGAGGGGGTTTACGAGCAGTACTTC.

DNA for the CDR3: TGTGCCAGCAGTTCCCCCGGGGGGAGCGGTTACAATGAGCAGTTCTTC. This codes for CASSSPGGSGYNEQFF. V is TRBV27 and J is TRBJ2-1; 7 nucleotides agree with TRBD2. V was pared by 4 bases and J by 4 bases, with 10 bases of the junction left unmatched. The germline V gene has CDR1 MNHEY and CDR2 SMNVEV (reference sequence). This CDR3 contains 16 residues.

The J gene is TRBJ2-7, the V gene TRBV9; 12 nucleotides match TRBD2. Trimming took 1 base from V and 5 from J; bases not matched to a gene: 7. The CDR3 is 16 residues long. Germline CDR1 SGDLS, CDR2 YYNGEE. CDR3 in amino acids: CASSVMASGRGDEQYF. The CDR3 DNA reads TGTGCCAGCAGCGTAATGGCTAGCGGGAGGGGTGACGAGCAGTACTTC.